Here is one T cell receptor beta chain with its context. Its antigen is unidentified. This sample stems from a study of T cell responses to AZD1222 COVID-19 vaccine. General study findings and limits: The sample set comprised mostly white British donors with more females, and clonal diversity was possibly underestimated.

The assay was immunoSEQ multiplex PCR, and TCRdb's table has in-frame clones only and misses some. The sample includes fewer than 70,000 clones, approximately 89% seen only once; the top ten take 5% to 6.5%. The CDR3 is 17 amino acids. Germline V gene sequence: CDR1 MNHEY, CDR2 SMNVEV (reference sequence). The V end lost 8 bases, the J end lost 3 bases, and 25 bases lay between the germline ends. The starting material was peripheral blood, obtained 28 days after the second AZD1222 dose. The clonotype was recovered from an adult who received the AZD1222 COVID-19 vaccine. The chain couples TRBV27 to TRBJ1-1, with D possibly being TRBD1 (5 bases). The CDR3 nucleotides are TGTGCCAGCGCTGACTTGGAATGGGGCGCCGGGGACACTGAAGCTTTCTTT. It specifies CASADLEWGAGDTEAFF.